The 17 T cell receptor beta chains in this list originate from one sample, sequenced in a study of cytomegalovirus exposure and HLA in healthy donors (dated by TCRdb to 2016 to 2017). The library was made by the immunoSEQ multiplex PCR assay. In TCRdb, the immuneACCESS table is reduced to in-frame sequences with V and J assigned. These tables do not hold every clone; where another copy was compared, an unresolved V gene accounts for under half, and the others remain unexplained. Counted in this sample were 250,000 or so clones; around nine tenths of them appeared once. About 3% of the sample is held by the ten biggest clonotypes. The sample taken for sequencing was PBMCs. These TCRs come from a man aged 18-30 years in good health and CMV-seronegative.

The chain has TRBV5-4 and TRBJ1-4; D is undetermined. The CDR3 consists of 18 residues. Trimming left V 0 bases short and J 0 bases short, with 15 bases between. CDR1 is SGHNT and CDR2 is YYREEE in the germline V gene (reference sequence). CDR3 loop: CASSLGYSRSATNEKLFF. CDR3 nucleotides: TGTGCCAGCAGCTTGGGGTACAGCAGAAGTGCAACTAATGAAAAACTGTTTTTT. The full variable domain, rest sourced from reference TRBV5-4 and TRBJ1-4, is ETGVTQSPTHLIKTRGQQVTLRCSSQSGHNTVSWYQQALGQGPQFIFQYYREEENGRGNFPPRFSGLQFPNYSSELNVNALELDDSALYLCASSLGYSRSATNEKLFFGSGTQLSVL.

Comment on this clone: An end of the junction does not agree with germline; a read error may underlie this. This rearrangement joins TRBV28 to TRBJ1-4; the D is unclear. Germline V lookup: CDR1 MDHEN, CDR2 SYDVKM. The CDR3 covers 13 residues. The CDR3 spells CACSRDINEKLFF. The DNA for the CDR3 is TGTGCCTGCAGTAGAGACATTAATGAAAAACTGTTTTTT. The entire variable domain, with the rest obtained from reference TRBV28 and TRBJ1-4, is as follows: DVKVTQSSRYLVKRTGEKVFLECVQDMDHENMFWYRQDPGLGLRLIYFSYDVKMKEKGDIPEGYSVSREKKERFSLILESASTNQTSMYLCACSRDINEKLFFGSGTQLSVL.

This clone appeared a few times. The rearrangement joins TRBV2 to TRBJ2-5, with a possible D match to TRBD1 (5 bases). There are 12 residues in the CDR3. V shed 6 bases and J shed 5 bases, with 10 bases lying between them. Germline assignment: CDR1 SNHLY and CDR2 FYNNEI. The chain's CDR3 is CASRTTGETQYF. The CDR3, as DNA: TGTGCCAGCAGGACCACAGGCGAGACCCAGTACTTC.

Written as DNA, the CDR3 is TGTGCCAGCAGCGACAGTCTGAACACTGAAGCTTTCTTT. Translation gives CASSDSLNTEAFF. The chain employs TRBV9 and TRBJ1-1; D unresolved. CDR3 length: 13 amino acids. Trimming removed 3 bases from V and 0 bases from J, with 6 bases in between. Germline V gene lookup returns CDR1 SGDLS and CDR2 YYNGEE. Full variable domain (rest looked up from reference TRBV9 and TRBJ1-1): DSGVTQTPKHLITATGQRVTLRCSPRSGDLSVYWYQQSLDQGLQFLIQYYNGEERAKGNILERFSAQQFPDLHSELNLSSLELGDSALYFCASSDSLNTEAFFGQGTRLTVV.

This chain uses TRBV9 with TRBJ1-2, with D maybe TRBD1 (5 bases). V was trimmed by 0 bases and J by 1 base, leaving 13 bases between them. Germline CDR1 reads SGDLS; CDR2 reads YYNGEE. This CDR3 contains 16 residues. The chain's CDR3 is CASSVDRQNINYGYTF. In DNA form, the CDR3 reads TGTGCCAGCAGCGTAGACCGACAGAATATTAACTATGGCTACACCTTC.

The gene calls are TRBV6-5 and TRBJ2-7; TRBD2 aligns across 10 bases. The germline V gene encodes CDR1 MNHEY and CDR2 SVGAGI. This CDR3 region has 16 residues. The V segment lost 0 bases and the J segment 3 bases; nucleotides outside the gene matches: 5. The CDR3 DNA is TGTGCCAGCAGTTACTCGTTTCTAGCGGGAGTCTACGAGCAGTACTTC. Its protein is CASSYSFLAGVYEQYF.

The chain is built from TRBV4-2 and TRBJ2-1, with TRBD2 matching over 9 bases. CDR1 is LGHNA, CDR2 YNFKEQ, per germline. Losses at the gene ends were 1 base for V and 9 bases for J; bases not matched to a gene: 10. This CDR3 is 16 amino acids long. The DNA of the CDR3 is TGTGCCAGCAGCCAAGGGACTAGCGCTGAGTCGGGTGAGCAGTTCTTC. As protein: CASSQGTSAESGEQFF.

This clone has a single count. The chain couples TRBV7-8 to TRBJ1-1, with D perhaps matching TRBD1 (6 bases). Germline CDR1 is SGHVS and CDR2 is FQNEAQ. V gave up 0 bases and J gave up 1 base, with 9 bases separating them. The CDR3 is 15 amino acids. The CDR3 is CASSLARGANTEAFF. CDR3 sequence (DNA): TGTGCCAGCAGCTTAGCGCGGGGGGCGAACACTGAAGCTTTCTTT.

This clone was picked up a small number of times. The chain couples TRBV11-2 to TRBJ1-6; TRBD1 is a possible D gene (6 bases). The CDR3 extends over 15 amino acids. Germline CDR1 and CDR2: SGHAT and FQNNGV. With 5 bases removed from V and 5 bases from J, the gap between germline ends came to 13 bases. The DNA for the CDR3 is TGTGCCAGCAGCCTATGGACAGCCCATAATTCACCCCTCCACTTT. Encoded protein: CASSLWTAHNSPLHF.

The gene calls are TRBV27 and TRBJ2-7, with a possible D match to TRBD1 (6 bases). The CDR3 runs 15 residues. Trimming pared 3 bases from V and 0 bases from J, leaving 12 bases between. CDR1 and CDR2 (germline): MNHEY, SMNVEV (reference sequence). For the CDR3, the DNA is TGTGCCAGCAGTTTGGCAGGGACACCCTCCTACGAGCAGTACTTC. It specifies CASSLAGTPSYEQYF.

This sequence joins TRBV5-1 and TRBJ2-7; TRBD2 aligns across 10 bases. The CDR3 covers 14 residues. Trimming cost V 5 bases and J 3 bases; bases outside gene matches: 5. Germline V lookup: CDR1 SGHRS, CDR2 YFSETQ. The CDR3: CASRFGTSDYEQYF. The CDR3 coding sequence is TGCGCCAGCAGGTTTGGGACTAGCGACTACGAGCAGTACTTC.

As to this clone: The same CDR3 can be traced to other DNA sequences in this sample. The chain recombines TRBV28 with TRBJ1-5; D is unclear. Trimming took off 4 bases at V and 5 bases at J, with 6 bases between the two ends. The CDR3 runs to 12 residues. Germline V gene sequence: CDR1 MDHEN, CDR2 SYDVKM. In nucleotides, the CDR3 is TGTGCCAGCAGTTCCGGTGATCAGCCCCAGCATTTT. Protein: CASSSGDQPQHF.

A single count supports this clone. This rearrangement joins TRBV5-1 to TRBJ2-4, with 8 bases identical to TRBD1. J lost 0 bases, V lost 3 bases, and 5 bases had no gene match. The CDR3 has 16 residues. The germline gives CDR1 SGHRS, CDR2 YFSETQ. DNA of the CDR3: TGCGCCAGCAGCTCAGGACAGGGACTAGCCAAAAACATTCAGTACTTC. Its protein product is CASSSGQGLAKNIQYF.

The V gene is TRBV11-2, the J gene TRBJ2-7; possibly TRBD1 for D (6 bases). This CDR3 is built from 13 residues. Germline lookup yields CDR1 SGHAT and CDR2 FQNNGV. V was pared by 8 bases and J by 2 bases, with 13 bases between. Written as DNA, the CDR3 is TGTGCCAGCGGCAGGGGCTTCACCTACGAGCAGTACTTC. Translating gives CASGRGFTYEQYF.

This clone came up once. This chain uses TRBV11-2 with TRBJ2-7; 8 bases map to TRBD1. CDR3 length: 15 residues. The germline CDR1 and CDR2 sequences are SGHAT and FQNNGV. The V and J ends lost 5 bases and 1 base, in that order; junction bases with no gene match: 7. CDR3 amino acids: CASSTGTGASYEQYF. The CDR3 DNA sequence: TGTGCCAGCAGCACGGGGACAGGAGCATCCTACGAGCAGTACTTC.

Comment on this clone: One end of the junction varies from germline; a read error may be responsible. The rearrangement links TRBV5-1 to TRBJ2-3; TRBD2 aligns across 9 bases. Germline CDR1 is SGHRS and CDR2 is YFSETQ. The CDR3 covers 17 residues. The CDR3 bases are TGCGCCAGCAGCGTCGGGAGGGGAGCGGGGGGCACGGATACGCAGTATTTT. Its protein is CASSVGRGAGGTDTQYF.

The J gene is TRBJ2-1, the V gene TRBV4-3; 13 nucleotides match TRBD2. Unmatched junction bases numbered 5, after V lost 4 bases and J lost 8 bases. Germline CDR1 and CDR2: LGHNA and YSLEER. The CDR3 totals 15 residues. In DNA, the CDR3 is TGCGCCAGCAGCCGCGGACTAGCGGGAGATGATGAGCAGTTCTTC. As protein: CASSRGLAGDDEQFF.